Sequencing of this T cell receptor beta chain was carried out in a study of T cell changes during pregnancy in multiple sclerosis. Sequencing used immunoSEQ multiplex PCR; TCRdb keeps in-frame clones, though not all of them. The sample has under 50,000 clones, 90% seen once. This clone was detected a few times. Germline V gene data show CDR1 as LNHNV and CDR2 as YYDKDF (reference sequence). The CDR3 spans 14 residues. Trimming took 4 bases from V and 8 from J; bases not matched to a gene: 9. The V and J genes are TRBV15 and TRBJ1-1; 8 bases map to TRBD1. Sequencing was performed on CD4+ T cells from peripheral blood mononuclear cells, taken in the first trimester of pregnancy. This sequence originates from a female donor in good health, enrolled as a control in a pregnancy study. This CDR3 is CATSTPGQGHEAFF. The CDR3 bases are TGTGCCACCAGCACACCAGGACAGGGACACGAAGCTTTCTTT.